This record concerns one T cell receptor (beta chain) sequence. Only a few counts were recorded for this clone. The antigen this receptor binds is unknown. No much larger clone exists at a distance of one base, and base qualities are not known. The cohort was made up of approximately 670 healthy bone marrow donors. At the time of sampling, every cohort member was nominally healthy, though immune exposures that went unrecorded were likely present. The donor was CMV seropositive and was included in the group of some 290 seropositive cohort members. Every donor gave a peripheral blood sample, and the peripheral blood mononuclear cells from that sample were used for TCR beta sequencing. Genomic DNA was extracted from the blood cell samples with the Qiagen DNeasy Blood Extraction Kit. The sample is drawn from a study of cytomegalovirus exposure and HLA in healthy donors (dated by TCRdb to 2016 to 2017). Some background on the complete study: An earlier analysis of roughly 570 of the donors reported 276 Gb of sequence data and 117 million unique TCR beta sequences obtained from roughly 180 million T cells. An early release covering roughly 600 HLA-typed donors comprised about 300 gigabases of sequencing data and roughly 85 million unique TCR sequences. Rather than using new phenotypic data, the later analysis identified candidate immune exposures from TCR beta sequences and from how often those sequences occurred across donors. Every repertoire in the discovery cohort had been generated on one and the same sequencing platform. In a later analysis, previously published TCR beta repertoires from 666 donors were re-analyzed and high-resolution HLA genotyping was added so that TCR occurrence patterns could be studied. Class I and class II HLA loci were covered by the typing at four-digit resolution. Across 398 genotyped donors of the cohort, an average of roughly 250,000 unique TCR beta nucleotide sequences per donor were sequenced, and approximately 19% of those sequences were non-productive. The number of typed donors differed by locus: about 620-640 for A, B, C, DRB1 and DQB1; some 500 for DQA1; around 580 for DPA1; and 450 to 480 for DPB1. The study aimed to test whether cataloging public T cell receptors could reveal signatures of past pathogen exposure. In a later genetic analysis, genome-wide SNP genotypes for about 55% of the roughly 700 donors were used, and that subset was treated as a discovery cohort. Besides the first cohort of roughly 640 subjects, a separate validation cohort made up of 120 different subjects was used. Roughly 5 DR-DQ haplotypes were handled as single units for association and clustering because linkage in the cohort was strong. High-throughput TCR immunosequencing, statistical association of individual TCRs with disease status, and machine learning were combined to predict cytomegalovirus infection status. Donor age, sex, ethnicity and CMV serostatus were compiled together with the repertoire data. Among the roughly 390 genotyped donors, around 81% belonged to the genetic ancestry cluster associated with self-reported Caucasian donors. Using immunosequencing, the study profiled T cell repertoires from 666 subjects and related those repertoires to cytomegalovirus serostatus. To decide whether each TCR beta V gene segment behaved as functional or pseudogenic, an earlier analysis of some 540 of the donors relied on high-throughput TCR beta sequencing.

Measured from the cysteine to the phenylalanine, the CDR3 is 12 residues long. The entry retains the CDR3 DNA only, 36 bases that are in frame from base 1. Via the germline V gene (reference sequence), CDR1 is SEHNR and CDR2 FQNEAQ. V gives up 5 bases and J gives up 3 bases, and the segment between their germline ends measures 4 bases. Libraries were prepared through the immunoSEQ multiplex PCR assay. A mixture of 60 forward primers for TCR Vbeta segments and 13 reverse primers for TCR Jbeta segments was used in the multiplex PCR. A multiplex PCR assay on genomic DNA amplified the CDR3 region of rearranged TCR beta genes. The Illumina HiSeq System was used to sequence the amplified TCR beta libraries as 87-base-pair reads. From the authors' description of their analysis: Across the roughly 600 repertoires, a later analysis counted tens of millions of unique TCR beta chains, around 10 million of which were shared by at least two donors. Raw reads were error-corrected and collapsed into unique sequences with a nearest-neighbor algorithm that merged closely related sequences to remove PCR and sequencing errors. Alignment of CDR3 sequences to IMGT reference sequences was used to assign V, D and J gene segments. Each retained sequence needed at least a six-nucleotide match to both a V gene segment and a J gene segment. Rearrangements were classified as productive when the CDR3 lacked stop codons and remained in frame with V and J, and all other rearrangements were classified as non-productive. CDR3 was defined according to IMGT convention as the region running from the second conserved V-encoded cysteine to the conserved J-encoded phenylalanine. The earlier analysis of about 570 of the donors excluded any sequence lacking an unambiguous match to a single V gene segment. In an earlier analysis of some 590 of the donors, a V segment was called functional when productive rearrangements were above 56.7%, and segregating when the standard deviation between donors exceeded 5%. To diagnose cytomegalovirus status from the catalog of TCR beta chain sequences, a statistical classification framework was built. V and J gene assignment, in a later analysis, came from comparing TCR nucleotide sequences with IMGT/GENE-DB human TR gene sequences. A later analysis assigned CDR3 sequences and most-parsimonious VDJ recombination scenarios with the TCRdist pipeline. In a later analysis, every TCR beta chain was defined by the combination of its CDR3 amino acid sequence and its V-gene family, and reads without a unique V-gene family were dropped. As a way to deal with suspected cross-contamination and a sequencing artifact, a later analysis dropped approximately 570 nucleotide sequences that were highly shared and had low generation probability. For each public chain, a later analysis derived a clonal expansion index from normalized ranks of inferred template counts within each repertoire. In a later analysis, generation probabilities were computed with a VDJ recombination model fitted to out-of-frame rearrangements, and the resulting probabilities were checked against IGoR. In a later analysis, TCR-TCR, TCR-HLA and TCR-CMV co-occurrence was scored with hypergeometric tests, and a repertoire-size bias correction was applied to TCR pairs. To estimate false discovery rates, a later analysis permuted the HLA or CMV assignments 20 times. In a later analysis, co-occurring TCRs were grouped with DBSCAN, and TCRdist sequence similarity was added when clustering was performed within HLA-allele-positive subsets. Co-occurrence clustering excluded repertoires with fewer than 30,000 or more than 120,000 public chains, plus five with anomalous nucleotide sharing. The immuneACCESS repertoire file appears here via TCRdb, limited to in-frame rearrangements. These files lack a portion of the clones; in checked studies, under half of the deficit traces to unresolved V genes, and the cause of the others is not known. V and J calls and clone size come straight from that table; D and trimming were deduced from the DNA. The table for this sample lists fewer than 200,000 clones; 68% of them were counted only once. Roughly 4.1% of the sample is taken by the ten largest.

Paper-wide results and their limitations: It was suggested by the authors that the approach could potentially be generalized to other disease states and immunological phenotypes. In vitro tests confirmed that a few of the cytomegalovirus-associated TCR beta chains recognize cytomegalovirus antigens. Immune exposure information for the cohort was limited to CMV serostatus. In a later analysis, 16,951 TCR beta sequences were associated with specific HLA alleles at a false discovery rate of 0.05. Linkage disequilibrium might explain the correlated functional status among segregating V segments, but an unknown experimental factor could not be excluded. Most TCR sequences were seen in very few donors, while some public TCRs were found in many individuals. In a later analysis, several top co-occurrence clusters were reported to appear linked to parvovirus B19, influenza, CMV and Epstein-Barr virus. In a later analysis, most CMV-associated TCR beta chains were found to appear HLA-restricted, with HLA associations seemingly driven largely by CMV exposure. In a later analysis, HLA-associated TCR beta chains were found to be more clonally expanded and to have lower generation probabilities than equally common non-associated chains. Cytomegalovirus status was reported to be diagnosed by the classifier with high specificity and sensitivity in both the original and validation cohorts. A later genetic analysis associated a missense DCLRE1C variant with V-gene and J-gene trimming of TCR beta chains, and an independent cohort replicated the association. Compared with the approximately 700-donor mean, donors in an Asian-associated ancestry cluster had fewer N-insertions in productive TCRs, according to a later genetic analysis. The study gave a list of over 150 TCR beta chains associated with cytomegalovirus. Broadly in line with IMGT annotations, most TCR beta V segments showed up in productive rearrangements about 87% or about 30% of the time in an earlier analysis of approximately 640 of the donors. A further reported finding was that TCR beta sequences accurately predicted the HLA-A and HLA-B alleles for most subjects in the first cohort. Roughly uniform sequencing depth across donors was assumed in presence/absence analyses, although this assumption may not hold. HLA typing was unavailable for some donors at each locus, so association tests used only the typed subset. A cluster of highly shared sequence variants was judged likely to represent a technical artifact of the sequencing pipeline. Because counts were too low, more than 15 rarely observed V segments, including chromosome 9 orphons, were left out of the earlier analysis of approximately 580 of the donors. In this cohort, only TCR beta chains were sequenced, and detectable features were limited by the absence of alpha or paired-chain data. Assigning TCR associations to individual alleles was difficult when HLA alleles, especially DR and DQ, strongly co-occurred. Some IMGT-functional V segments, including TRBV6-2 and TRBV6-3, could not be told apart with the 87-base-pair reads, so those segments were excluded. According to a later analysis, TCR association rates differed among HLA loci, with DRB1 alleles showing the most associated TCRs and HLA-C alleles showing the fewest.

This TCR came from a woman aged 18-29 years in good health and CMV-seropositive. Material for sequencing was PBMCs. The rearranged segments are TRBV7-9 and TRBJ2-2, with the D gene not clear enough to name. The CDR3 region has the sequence CASSPHTGELFF. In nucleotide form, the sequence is TGTGCCAGCAGCCCTCACACCGGGGAGCTGTTTTTT.